The 18 T cell receptor beta chains below were found in one sample sequenced in a study of cytomegalovirus exposure and HLA in healthy donors. The method was immunoSEQ multiplex PCR; TCRdb's version includes in-frame clones alone and lacks a portion of them. The profile shows fewer than 200,000 clones, around nine tenths of them singletons. Input material: PBMCs. These receptors came from a man younger than 35 in good health and CMV-seropositive.

This sequence joins TRBV28 and TRBJ1-5; 11 nucleotides match TRBD1. V lost 6 bases to trimming and J lost 2 bases; unmatched junction nucleotides: 18. The CDR3 spans 20 residues. Germline V gene sequence: CDR1 MDHEN, CDR2 SYDVKM. The CDR3 coding sequence is TGTGCCAGCAGACGCATCAGGACAGGGGGCGGTTGGAGTGGCAATCAGCCCCAGCATTTT. Encoded protein: CASRRIRTGGGWSGNQPQHF. Looking up the rest from reference TRBV28 and TRBJ1-5 gives the full variable domain: DVKVTQSSRYLVKRTGEKVFLECVQDMDHENMFWYRQDPGLGLRLIYFSYDVKMKEKGDIPEGYSVSREKKERFSLILESASTNQTSMYLCASRRIRTGGGWSGNQPQHFGDGTRLSIL.

This clone was detected a few times. This sequence joins TRBV2 and TRBJ1-6, with D unresolved. The CDR3 contains 12 residues. Germline assignment: CDR1 SNHLY and CDR2 FYNNEI. The ends were cut back, 6 bases at V and 9 bases at J, with 9 bases in the middle. CDR3 sequence (DNA): TGTGCCAGCAGGCCCGAGGGTTCACCCCTCCACTTT. Translating gives CASRPEGSPLHF.

The CDR3 reads CASSYSRGVGLNTIYF. The CDR3 DNA sequence: TGTGCCAGCAGTTACTCCCGGGGGGTAGGTCTCAACACCATATATTTT. The J gene is TRBJ1-3, the V gene TRBV6-6; TRBD1 is a possible D gene (5 bases). The germline V gene has CDR1 MNHNY and CDR2 SVGAGI (reference sequence). This CDR3 is 16 amino acids long. V lost 0 bases and J lost 7, with 16 bases in between.

The chain combines TRBV5-4 with TRBJ1-6; D remains ambiguous. CDR1 and CDR2 from the germline V gene are SGHNT and YYREEE (reference sequence). Trimming cost V 4 bases and J 5 bases, with 16 bases left between them. The CDR3 contains 16 residues. DNA for the CDR3: TGTGCCAGCAGCAACCCCCGTGCAGGAAATAATTCACCCCTCCACTTT. This encodes CASSNPRAGNNSPLHF.

The gene calls are TRBV28 and TRBJ2-2; D gene unclear. The CDR3 runs to 11 residues. Looked up from germline, CDR1 is MDHEN and CDR2 is SYDVKM. Deletions cut 6 bases from V and 14 bases from J, with 13 bases between. CDR3 in amino acids: CASSRYKFLFF. The CDR3 DNA is TGTGCCAGCAGCCGATACAAGTTTCTGTTTTTT.

This chain joins TRBV10-3 and TRBJ2-5; D uncertain. This CDR3 comprises 13 residues. V lost 4 bases and J lost 0, with 6 bases in between. Germline-derived CDR1 and CDR2 are ENHRY and SYGVKD. CDR3 nucleotide sequence: TGTGCCATCAGTGGTCAGAACCAAGAGACCCAGTACTTC. Amino acids: CAISGQNQETQYF.

This chain joins TRBV7-8 and TRBJ2-5; 15 nucleotides line up with TRBD2. This CDR3 is 16 amino acids long. V lost 7 bases, J lost 4 bases, and 7 bases stayed unmatched. The germline CDR1 and CDR2 sequences are SGHVS and FQNEAQ. The CDR3 nucleotides are TGTGCCAGCACGGGACTAGCGGGAGGTGGGAGAGAGACCCAGTACTTC. This encodes CASTGLAGGGRETQYF.

The chain uses TRBV7-8 and TRBJ1-1; D call uncertain. V dropped 1 base and J dropped 1 base, with 7 bases sitting between them. The germline V gene encodes CDR1 SGHVS and CDR2 FQNEAQ. The CDR3 runs 14 residues. CDR3 residues: CASSLGLQNTEAFF. The DNA for the CDR3 is TGTGCCAGCAGCTTAGGACTGCAGAACACTGAAGCTTTCTTT.

In the case of this clone: Other DNA sequences in this specimen translate into the identical CDR3. This chain connects TRBV30 to TRBJ1-4; D possibly corresponds to TRBD1 (5 bases). V was clipped by 0 bases and J by 7 bases, with 6 bases between them. The length of the CDR3 is 12 residues. Germline V CDR1 and CDR2: GTSNPN, SVGIG (reference sequence). CDR3 in amino acids: CAWSVRGEKLFF. The CDR3 DNA follows: TGTGCCTGGAGTGTAAGGGGTGAAAAACTGTTTTTT.

This chain joins TRBV11-2 and TRBJ2-5; 8 nucleotides align to TRBD2. Germline-derived CDR1 and CDR2 are SGHAT and FQNNGV. The CDR3 is 15 residues long. The V gene end was trimmed by 8 bases and the J gene end by 5 bases; junction bases not matched to a gene: 13. The CDR3 protein is CASRRPGLVWETQYF. In DNA form, the CDR3 reads TGTGCCAGCCGTAGACCGGGACTAGTGTGGGAGACCCAGTACTTC.

This chain links TRBV19 with TRBJ2-5, with TRBD2 matching 11 bases. V was clipped by 5 bases and J by 7 bases; unmatched bases: 9. The CDR3 runs 15 residues. Germline V CDR1 and CDR2: LNHDA, SQIVND (reference sequence). The CDR3 protein is CASSALAGGHPTQYF. In DNA form, the CDR3 reads TGTGCCAGTAGTGCCCTAGCGGGGGGACACCCGACCCAGTACTTC. The whole variable domain, remainder taken from reference TRBV19 and TRBJ2-5, is DGGITQSPKYLFRKEGQNVTLSCEQNLNHDAMYWYRQDPGQGLRLIYYSQIVNDFQKGDIAEGYSVSREKKESFPLTVTSAQKNPTAFYLCASSALAGGHPTQYFGPGTRLLVL.

This clone showed up just once. The rearrangement joins TRBV29-1 to TRBJ1-5; D gene ambiguous. Trimming took off 7 bases at V and 4 bases at J, with 11 bases between the two ends. CDR1 and CDR2 from the germline V gene are SQVTM and ANQGSEA. This CDR3 spans 12 amino acids. The CDR3 coding sequence is TGCAGCGCTGGACGGGAAAATCAGCCCCAGCATTTT. Its translation: CSAGRENQPQHF.

This sequence joins TRBV28 and TRBJ2-5, with D perhaps TRBD1 (6 bases). This CDR3 comprises 14 residues. The V end was cut by 8 bases, the J end by 5 bases, with 18 bases between. The germline CDR1 and CDR2 sequences are MDHEN and SYDVKM. CDR3 amino acids: CASRTRGNLETQYF. The CDR3 DNA reads TGTGCCAGCCGGACCAGGGGCAATCTTGAGACCCAGTACTTC.

This clone was recorded once. The rearrangement joins TRBV9 to TRBJ2-7; the D gene is possibly TRBD1 (5 bases). V lost 4 bases and J 2 bases, leaving 19 bases between the germline ends. The CDR3 contains 16 residues. Germline CDR1 and CDR2: SGDLS and YYNGEE. CDR3 loop: CASSPPGRGQTYEQYF. CDR3 DNA sequence: TGTGCCAGCAGCCCCCCCGGAAGGGGCCAAACCTACGAGCAGTACTTC.

For this clone: Other DNA sequences from this sample encode an identical CDR3 as well. CDR3 nucleotide sequence: TGTGCCAGCTCACCACCGGCGGGAGGGGGAACAGATACGCAGTATTTT. This encodes CASSPPAGGGTDTQYF. The chain uses TRBV18 and TRBJ2-3, with TRBD2 matching 9 bases. This CDR3 has 16 amino acids. Trimming removed 0 bases from V and 3 bases from J; junction bases left unmatched: 4. Germline lookup yields CDR1 KGHSH and CDR2 LQKENI.

The V and J genes are TRBV27 and TRBJ2-1; 13 bases are shared with TRBD2. Trimming cost V 5 bases and J 7 bases; bases outside gene matches: 5. This CDR3 is built from 15 residues. Germline V CDR1 and CDR2: MNHEY, SMNVEV (reference sequence). The CDR3 region is CASSNGLAGDNEQFF. DNA for the CDR3: TGTGCCAGCAGTAACGGACTAGCGGGAGATAATGAGCAGTTCTTC.

The gene calls are TRBV7-6 and TRBJ2-1; 9 bases agree with TRBD1. The CDR3 sequence is 15 residues long. Germline V CDR1 and CDR2: SGHVS, FNYEAQ. V shed 7 bases, J shed 7 bases, and the junction held 11 bases outside the gene matches. CDR3 sequence (DNA): TGTGCCAGCACTGCTGACAGGGGGGTGAGGAATGAGCAGTTCTTC. It codes for CASTADRGVRNEQFF.

The chain combines TRBV30 with TRBJ2-7; 12 nucleotides agree with TRBD2. Germline lookup yields CDR1 GTSNPN and CDR2 SVGIG (reference sequence). The CDR3 spans 15 residues. The trim removed 3 bases at V and 4 bases at J, leaving 7 bases unmatched. In DNA form, the CDR3 reads TGTGCCTGGAGCTTAGCCGGGACTAGCGGGTACGAGCAGTACTTC. It codes for CAWSLAGTSGYEQYF.